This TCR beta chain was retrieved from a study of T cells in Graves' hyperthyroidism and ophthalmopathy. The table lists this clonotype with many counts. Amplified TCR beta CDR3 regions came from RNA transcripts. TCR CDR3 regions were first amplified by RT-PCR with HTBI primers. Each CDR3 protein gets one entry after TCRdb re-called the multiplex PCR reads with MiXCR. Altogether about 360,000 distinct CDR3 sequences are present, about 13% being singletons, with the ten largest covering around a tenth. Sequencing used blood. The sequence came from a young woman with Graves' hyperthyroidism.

CDR3 in DNA: TGTGCCAGCAGCCCCCCTGGGGTTAGCACAGATACGCAGTATTTT. It specifies CASSPPGVSTDTQYF. The chain uses TRBV3-1 and TRBJ2-3; D is ambiguous. V was clipped by 4 bases and J by 0 bases, with 11 bases between them. The CDR3 totals 15 residues. Germline assignment: CDR1 LGHDT and CDR2 YNNKEL (reference sequence).